This TCR beta chain was captured in a study of cytomegalovirus exposure and HLA in healthy donors. It was with 60 Vbeta and 13 Jbeta primers that the PCR ran. The assay was immunoSEQ multiplex PCR, and TCRdb's table has in-frame clones only and misses some. The data hold 150,000 to 200,000 clones, with about 76% observed a single time. The CDR3 has 13 amino acids. Germline V gene data show CDR1 as MNHEY and CDR2 as SVGAGI. V lost 7 bases and J lost 7, with 16 bases in between. The sample comprised PBMCs. The V and J genes are TRBV6-5 and TRBJ1-2, with D uncertain. The receptor comes from a woman between 50 and 59 years old in good health and CMV-seronegative. CDR3: CASTYSAGRGYTF. DNA of the CDR3: TGTGCCAGCACCTACTCGGCAGGTCGTGGCTACACCTTC.